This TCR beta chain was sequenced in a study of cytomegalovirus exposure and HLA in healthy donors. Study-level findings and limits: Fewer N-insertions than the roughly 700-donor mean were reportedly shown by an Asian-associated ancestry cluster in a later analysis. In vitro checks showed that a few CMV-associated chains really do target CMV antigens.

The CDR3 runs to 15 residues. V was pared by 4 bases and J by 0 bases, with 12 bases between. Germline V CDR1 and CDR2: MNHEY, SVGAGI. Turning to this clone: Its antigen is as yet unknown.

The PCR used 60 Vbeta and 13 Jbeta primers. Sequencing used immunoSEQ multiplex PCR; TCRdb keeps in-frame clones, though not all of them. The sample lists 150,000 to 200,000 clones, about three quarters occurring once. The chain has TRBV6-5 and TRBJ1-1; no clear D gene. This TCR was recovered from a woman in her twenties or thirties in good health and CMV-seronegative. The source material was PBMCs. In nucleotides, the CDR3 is TGTGCCAGCAGTTCCATCACACATATGAACACTGAAGCTTTCTTT. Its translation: CASSSITHMNTEAFF.